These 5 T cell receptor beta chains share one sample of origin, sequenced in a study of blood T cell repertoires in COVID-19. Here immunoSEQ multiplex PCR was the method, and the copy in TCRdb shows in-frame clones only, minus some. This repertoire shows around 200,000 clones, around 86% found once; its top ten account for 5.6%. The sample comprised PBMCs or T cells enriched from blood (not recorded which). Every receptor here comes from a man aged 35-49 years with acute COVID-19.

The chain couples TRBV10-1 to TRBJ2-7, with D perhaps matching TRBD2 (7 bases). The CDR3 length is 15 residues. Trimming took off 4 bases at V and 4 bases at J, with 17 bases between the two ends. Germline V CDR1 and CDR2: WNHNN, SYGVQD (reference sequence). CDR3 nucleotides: TGCGCCAGCAGTGTGGGGGGGCAGGGTGGATACGAGCAGTACTTC. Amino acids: CASSVGGQGGYEQYF.

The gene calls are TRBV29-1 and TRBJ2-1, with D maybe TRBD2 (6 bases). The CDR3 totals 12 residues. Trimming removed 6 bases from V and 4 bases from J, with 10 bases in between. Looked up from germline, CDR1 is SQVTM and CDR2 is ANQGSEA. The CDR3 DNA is TGCAGCGTGGGAGGTGGGTACAATGAGCAGTTCTTC. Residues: CSVGGGYNEQFF.

The CDR3 coding sequence is TGTGCCAGCAGTTTGTACGGGACAGAAACCTACGAGCAGTACTTC. Translated: CASSLYGTETYEQYF. This chain connects TRBV2 to TRBJ2-7; 7 positions match TRBD1. The trim removed 5 bases at V and 2 bases at J, leaving 9 bases unmatched. The CDR3 totals 15 residues. CDR1 is SNHLY, CDR2 FYNNEI, per germline.

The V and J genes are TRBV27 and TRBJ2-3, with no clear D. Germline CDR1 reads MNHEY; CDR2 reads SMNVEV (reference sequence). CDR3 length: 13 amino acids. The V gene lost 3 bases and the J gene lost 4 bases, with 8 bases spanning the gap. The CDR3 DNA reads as TGTGCCAGCAGTTTTCCCGCGGCAGATACGCAGTATTTT. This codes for CASSFPAADTQYF.

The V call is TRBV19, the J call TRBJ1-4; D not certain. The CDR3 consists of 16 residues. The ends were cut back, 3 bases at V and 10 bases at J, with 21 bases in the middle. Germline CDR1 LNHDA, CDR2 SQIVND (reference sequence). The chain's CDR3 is CASSIVFGLGGGKLFF. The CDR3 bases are TGTGCCAGTAGTATCGTATTTGGGCTGGGAGGTGGAAAACTGTTTTTT.